This T cell receptor (beta chain) was sequenced during a study of metastatic and nonmetastatic thyroid tumors. Study-wide findings and caveats: In both blood and tumor samples, TCR beta diversity was reported significantly higher for malignant than benign nodules.

Germline values: CDR1 SGHAT, CDR2 FQNNGV. Trimming removed 5 bases from V and 7 bases from J, with 23 bases in between. The CDR3 sequence is 17 residues long. TCRdb reassembled clones from the PCR reads with MiXCR. The sample yields about 19,000 clones, roughly 20% seen once. This clone appeared many times. The antigen is unknown. All patients were treatment-naive before thyroid surgery. Source material: tumor tissue. V is TRBV11-2 and J is TRBJ2-2; D perhaps matches TRBD1 (6 bases). The sequence derives from a male donor with papillary thyroid cancer or a benign thyroid nodule (not recorded which). Some clones in this sample may be carry-over from other donors' samples. The CDR3 DNA sequence: TGTGCCAGCAGCCCACCAGGGGTCGGAAGGTCCAACGGGGAGCTGTTTTTT. Translating gives CASSPPGVGRSNGELFF.